The 8 T cell receptor beta chains listed next were all sequenced from one sample in a study of T cells in Graves' hyperthyroidism and ophthalmopathy. There were TCR beta CDR3 regions amplified from RNA transcripts. The TCR CDR3 first-round RT-PCR relied on the HTBI primer set. TCRdb reprocessed the multiplex PCR reads with MiXCR, giving one entry per CDR3 protein. The sample gives under 700,000 distinct CDR3 sequences, over 15% of which show up once; 18% is in the top ten. The sample taken for sequencing was blood. Receptor source: a woman aged 18-30 years with Graves' hyperthyroidism.

This clonotype was detected many times. V and J are TRBV30 and TRBJ1-6; D is possibly TRBD1 (6 bases). Germline CDR1 reads GTSNPN; CDR2 reads SVGIG (reference sequence). The CDR3 covers 15 residues. Trimming took 2 bases from V and 7 from J, leaving 15 bases between them. CDR3 nucleotide sequence: TGTGCCTGGAGTCCCCCAGGGGTCGAAAATTCACCCCTCCACTTT. Protein product: CAWSPPGVENSPLHF. The full variable domain, completed using reference TRBV30 and TRBJ1-6, is SQTIHQWPATLVQPVGSPLSLECTVEGTSNPNLYWYRQAAGRGLQLLFYSVGIGQISSEVPQNLSASRPQDRQFILSSKKLLLSDSGFYLCAWSPPGVENSPLHFGNGTRLTVT.

This clonotype was recorded at least ten times. The rearrangement links TRBV7-8 to TRBJ1-2, with 7 bases aligning to TRBD1. The germline V gene encodes CDR1 SGHVS and CDR2 FQNEAQ. With 10 bases clipped from V and 6 bases from J, the junction kept 11 bases outside the gene matches. The CDR3 runs to 13 residues. CDR3 sequence (DNA): TGTGCCACCTACGACAGGGCGGTTGATGGCTACACCTTC. As protein: CATYDRAVDGYTF.

This clonotype has at least ten counts. This chain uses TRBV20-1 with TRBJ2-7; 7 bases agree with TRBD1. CDR1 is DFQATT, CDR2 SNEGSKA, per germline (reference sequence). This CDR3 region has 13 residues. The J segment lost 2 bases and the V segment lost 8 bases, leaving 9 bases of the junction unmatched. CDR3 DNA sequence: TGCAGTACCTACGGGACAGAGGCCTACGAGCAGTACTTC. Amino acid sequence: CSTYGTEAYEQYF.

The V gene is TRBV6-2 or TRBV6-3, the J gene TRBJ2-1; D not certain. V lost 4 bases to trimming and J lost 3 bases, with 16 bases between them. CDR3 length equals 16 residues. Germline CDR1 MNHEY, CDR2 SVGEGT. CDR3 amino acids: CASSLVHGVGYNEQFF. As DNA, the CDR3 is TGTGCCAGCAGTTTGGTCCATGGAGTTGGCTACAATGAGCAGTTCTTC.

This clonotype was found many times. J is TRBJ2-7 and V is TRBV20-1; TRBD2 agrees at 9 bases. The ends lost 0 bases at V and 3 bases at J; junction bases unmatched: 3. The germline V gene encodes CDR1 DFQATT and CDR2 SNEGSKA (reference sequence). The CDR3 spans 14 residues. CDR3 in amino acids: CSAREWREGYEQYF. The CDR3 region has the DNA TGCAGTGCTAGAGAGTGGCGGGAGGGCTACGAGCAGTACTTC.

In this sample, this clonotype turned up many times. The chain couples TRBV27 to TRBJ2-7; the match to TRBD1 covers 9 bases. The CDR3 extends over 15 amino acids. Germline lookup yields CDR1 MNHEY and CDR2 SMNVEV (reference sequence). J lost 4 bases, V lost 3 bases, and 7 bases had no gene match. The CDR3 here is CASSFGQGKKYEQYF. CDR3 nucleotide sequence: TGTGCCAGCAGTTTTGGACAGGGGAAGAAATACGAGCAGTACTTC.

This clonotype was picked up many times. V usage is TRBV7-9 and J usage is TRBJ2-7; 7 bases fit TRBD1. With 1 base clipped from V and 3 bases from J, the junction kept 6 bases outside the gene matches. Germline V gives CDR1 SEHNR, CDR2 FQNEAQ (reference sequence). There are 15 residues in the CDR3. Written as DNA, the CDR3 is TGTGCCAGCAGCTTAGTAGGACAGGTCCGCTACGAGCAGTACTTC. As protein: CASSLVGQVRYEQYF.

This clonotype was found many times. This chain joins TRBV28 and TRBJ1-1; tentative D call: TRBD1 (6 bases). Trimming cost V 5 bases and J 2 bases, with 15 bases left between them. Germline CDR1 MDHEN, CDR2 SYDVKM. This CDR3 is 15 amino acids long. The CDR3 protein is CASSLPTGSNTEAFF. The CDR3 DNA reads as TGTGCCAGCAGTCTCCCGACAGGCTCTAACACTGAAGCTTTCTTT.